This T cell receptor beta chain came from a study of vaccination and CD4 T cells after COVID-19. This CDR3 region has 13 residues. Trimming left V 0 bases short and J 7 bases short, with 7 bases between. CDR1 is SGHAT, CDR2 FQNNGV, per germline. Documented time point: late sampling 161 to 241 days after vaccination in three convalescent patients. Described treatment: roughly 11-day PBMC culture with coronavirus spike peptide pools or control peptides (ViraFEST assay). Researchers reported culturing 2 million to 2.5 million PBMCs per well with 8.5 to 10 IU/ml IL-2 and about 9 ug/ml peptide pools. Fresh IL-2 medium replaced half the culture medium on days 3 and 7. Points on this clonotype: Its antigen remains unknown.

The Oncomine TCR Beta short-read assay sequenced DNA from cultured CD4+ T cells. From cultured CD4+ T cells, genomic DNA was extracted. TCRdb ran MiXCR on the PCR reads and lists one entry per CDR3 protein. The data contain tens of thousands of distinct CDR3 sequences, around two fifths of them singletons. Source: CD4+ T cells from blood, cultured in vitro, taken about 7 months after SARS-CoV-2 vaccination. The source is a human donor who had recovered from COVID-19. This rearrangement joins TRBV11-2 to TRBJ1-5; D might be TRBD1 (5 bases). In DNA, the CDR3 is TGTGCCAGCAGCTTAGATCGGGGGCAGCCCCAGCATTTT. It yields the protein CASSLDRGQPQHF. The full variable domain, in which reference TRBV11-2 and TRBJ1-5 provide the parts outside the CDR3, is EAGVAQSPRYKIIEKRQSVAFWCNPISGHATLYWYQQILGQGPKLLIQFQNNGVVDDSQLPKDRFSAERLKGVDSTLKIQPAKLEDSAVYLCASSLDRGQPQHFGDGTRLSIL.